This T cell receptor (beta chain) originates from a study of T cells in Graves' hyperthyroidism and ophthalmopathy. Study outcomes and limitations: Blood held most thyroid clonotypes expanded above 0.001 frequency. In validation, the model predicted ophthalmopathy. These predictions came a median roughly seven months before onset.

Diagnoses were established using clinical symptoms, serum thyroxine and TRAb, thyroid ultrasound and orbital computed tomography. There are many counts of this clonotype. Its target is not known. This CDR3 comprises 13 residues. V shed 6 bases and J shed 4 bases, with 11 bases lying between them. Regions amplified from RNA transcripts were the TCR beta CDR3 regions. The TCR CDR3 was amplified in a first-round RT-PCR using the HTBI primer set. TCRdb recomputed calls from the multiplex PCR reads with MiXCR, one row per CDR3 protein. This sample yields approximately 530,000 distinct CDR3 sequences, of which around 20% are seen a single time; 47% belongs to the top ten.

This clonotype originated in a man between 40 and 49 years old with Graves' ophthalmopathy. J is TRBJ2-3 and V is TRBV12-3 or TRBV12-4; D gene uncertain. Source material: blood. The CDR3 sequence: CASSRRDSDTQYF. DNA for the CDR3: TGTGCCAGCAGCCGCCGAGATTCAGATACGCAGTATTTT.